This T cell receptor beta chain was documented in a study of T cells after yellow fever vaccination. This clonotype was detected ten times or more. No antigen is known for it. One entry per CDR3 protein results from TCRdb running MiXCR on the 5' RACE reads. The table lists 60,000 to 85,000 distinct CDR3 sequences, under 8% of them singletons. Study-wide findings and caveats: Most clones from primary vaccination resurfaced after the booster (approximately 97% CD4, about 91% CD8).

Germline V gene data show CDR1 as LGHNA and CDR2 as YNFKEQ. V was shortened by 2 bases and J by 2 bases, with 20 bases between the two germline ends. CDR3 length: 18 residues. This sequence originates from a man between 18 and 35 years old who received the YFV17D yellow fever vaccine. V usage is TRBV4-2 and J usage is TRBJ2-3; TRBD2 might be the D (7 bases). The material sequenced was CD8+ T cells sorted from PBMCs, taken roughly 46 days after the first yellow fever vaccination. CDR3 loop: CASSQLTNRAGHTDTQYF. The CDR3 DNA reads TGTGCCAGCAGCCAATTAACCAACCGAGCGGGACACACAGATACGCAGTATTTT.